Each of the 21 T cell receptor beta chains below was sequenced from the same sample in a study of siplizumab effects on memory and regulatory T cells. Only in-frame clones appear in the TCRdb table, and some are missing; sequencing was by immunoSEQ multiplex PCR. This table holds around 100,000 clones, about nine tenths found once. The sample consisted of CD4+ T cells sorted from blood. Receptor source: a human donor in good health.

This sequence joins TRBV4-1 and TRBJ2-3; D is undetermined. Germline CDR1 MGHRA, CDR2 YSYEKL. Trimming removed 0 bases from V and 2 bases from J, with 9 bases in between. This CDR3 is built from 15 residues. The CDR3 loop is CASSQERLVTDTQYF. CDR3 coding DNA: TGCGCCAGCAGCCAAGAACGGCTAGTCACAGATACGCAGTATTTT.

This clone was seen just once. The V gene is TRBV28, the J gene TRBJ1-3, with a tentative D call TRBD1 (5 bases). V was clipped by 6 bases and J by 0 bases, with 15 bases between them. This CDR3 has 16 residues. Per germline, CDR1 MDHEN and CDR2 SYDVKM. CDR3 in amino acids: CASSSTWGVSGNTIYF. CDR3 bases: TGTGCCAGCAGCTCAACTTGGGGGGTCTCTGGAAACACCATATATTTT.

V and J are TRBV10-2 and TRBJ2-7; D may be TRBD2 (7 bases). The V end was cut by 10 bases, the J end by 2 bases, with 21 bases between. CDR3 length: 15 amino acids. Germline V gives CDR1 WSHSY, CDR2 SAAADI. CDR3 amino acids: CATRGEGGVPYEQYF. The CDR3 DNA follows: TGCGCCACCCGTGGGGAGGGGGGCGTCCCCTACGAGCAGTACTTC.

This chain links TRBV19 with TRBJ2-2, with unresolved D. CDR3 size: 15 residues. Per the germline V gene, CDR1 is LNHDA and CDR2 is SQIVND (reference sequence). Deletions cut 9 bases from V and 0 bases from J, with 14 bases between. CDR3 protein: CASSPTQANTGELFF. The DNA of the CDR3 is TGTGCCAGCTCCCCGACTCAGGCGAACACCGGGGAGCTGTTTTTT.

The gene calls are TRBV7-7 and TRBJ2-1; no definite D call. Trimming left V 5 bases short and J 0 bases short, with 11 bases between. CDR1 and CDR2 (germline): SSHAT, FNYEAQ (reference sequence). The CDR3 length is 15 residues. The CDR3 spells CASSPDPSSYNEQFF. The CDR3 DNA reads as TGTGCCAGCAGCCCGGACCCCAGCTCCTACAATGAGCAGTTCTTC.

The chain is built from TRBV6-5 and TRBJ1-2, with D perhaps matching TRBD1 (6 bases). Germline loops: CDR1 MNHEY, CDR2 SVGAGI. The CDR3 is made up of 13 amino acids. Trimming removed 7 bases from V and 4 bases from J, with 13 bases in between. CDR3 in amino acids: CASNSGAAYGYTF. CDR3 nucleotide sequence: TGTGCCAGCAATTCGGGGGCCGCCTATGGCTACACCTTC.

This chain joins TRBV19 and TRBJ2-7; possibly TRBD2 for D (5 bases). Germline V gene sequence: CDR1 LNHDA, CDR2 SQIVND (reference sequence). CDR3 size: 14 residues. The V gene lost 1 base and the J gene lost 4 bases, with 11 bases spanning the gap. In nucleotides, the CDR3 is TGTGCCAGTAGTATAGGGACCGGGGTATACGAGCAGTACTTC. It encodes CASSIGTGVYEQYF.

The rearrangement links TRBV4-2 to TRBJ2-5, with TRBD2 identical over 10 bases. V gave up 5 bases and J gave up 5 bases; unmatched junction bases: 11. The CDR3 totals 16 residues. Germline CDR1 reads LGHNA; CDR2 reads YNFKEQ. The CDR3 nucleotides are TGTGCCAGCAGCGGACAAGCGGGGGGGCGATTGGAGACCCAGTACTTC. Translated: CASSGQAGGRLETQYF.

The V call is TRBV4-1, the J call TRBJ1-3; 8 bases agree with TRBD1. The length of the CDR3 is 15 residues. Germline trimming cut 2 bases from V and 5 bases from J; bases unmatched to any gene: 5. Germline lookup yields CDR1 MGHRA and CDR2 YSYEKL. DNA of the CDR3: TGCGCCAGCAGCCAACCCGACAGGGGTAGAAACACCATATATTTT. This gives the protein CASSQPDRGRNTIYF.

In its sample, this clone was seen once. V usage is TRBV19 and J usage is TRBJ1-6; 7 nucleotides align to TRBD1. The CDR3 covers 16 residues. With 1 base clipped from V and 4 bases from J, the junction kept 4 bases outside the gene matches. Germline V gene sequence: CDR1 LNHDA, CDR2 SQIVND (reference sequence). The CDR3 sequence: CASSIGTGPYNSPLHF. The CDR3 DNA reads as TGTGCCAGTAGTATAGGGACAGGACCTTATAATTCACCCCTCCACTTT. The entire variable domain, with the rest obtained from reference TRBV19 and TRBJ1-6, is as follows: DGGITQSPKYLFRKEGQNVTLSCEQNLNHDAMYWYRQDPGQGLRLIYYSQIVNDFQKGDIAEGYSVSREKKESFPLTVTSAQKNPTAFYLCASSIGTGPYNSPLHFGNGTRLTVT.

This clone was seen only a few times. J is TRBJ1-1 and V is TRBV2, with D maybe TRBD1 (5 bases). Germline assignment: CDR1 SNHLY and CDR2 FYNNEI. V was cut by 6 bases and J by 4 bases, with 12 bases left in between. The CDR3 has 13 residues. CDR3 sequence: CASRDTGITEAFF. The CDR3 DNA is TGTGCCAGCAGGGACACCGGGATCACTGAAGCTTTCTTT.

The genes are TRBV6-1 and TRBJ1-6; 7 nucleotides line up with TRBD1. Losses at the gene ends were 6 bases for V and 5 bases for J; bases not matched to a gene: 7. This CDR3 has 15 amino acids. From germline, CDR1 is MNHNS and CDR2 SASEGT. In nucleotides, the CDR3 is TGTGCCAGCAGAGAAAGGGACAGAGATAATTCACCCCTCCACTTT. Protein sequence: CASRERDRDNSPLHF.

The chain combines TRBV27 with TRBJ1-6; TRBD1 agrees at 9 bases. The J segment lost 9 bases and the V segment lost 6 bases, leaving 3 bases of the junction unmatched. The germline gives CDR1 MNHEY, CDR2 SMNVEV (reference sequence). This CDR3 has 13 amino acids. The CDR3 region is CASRGTGSSPLHF. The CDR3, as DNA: TGTGCCAGCAGAGGGACAGGGAGTTCACCCCTCCACTTT.

The CDR3 bases are TGTGCCAGCAGCCAACGGACAGGACTGAACACTGAAGCTTTCTTT. Its protein is CASSQRTGLNTEAFF. The rearrangement joins TRBV7-9 to TRBJ1-1, with 7 bases fitting TRBD1. J lost 0 bases, V lost 5 bases, and 6 bases had no gene match. The CDR3 sequence is 15 residues long. Germline V lookup: CDR1 SEHNR, CDR2 FQNEAQ (reference sequence).

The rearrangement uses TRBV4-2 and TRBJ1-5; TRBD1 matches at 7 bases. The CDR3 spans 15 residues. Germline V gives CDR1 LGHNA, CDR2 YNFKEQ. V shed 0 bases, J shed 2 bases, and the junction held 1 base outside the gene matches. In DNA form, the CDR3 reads TGTGCCAGCAGCCAAGATGGGACAGGCAATCAGCCCCAGCATTTT. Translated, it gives CASSQDGTGNQPQHF.

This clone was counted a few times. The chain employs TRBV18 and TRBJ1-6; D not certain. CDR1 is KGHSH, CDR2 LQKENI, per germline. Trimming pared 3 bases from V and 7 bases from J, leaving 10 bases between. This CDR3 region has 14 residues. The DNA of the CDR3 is TGTGCCAGCTCACCGAGCAGCGCCAATTCACCCCTCCACTTT. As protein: CASSPSSANSPLHF.

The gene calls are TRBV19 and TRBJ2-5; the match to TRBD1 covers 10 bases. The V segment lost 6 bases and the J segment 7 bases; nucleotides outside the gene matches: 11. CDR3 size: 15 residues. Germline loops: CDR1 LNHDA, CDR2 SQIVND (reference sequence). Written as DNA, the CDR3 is TGTGCCAGTAGACCTGACAGGGGGCTGACGGGGACCCAGTACTTC. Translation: CASRPDRGLTGTQYF.

In nucleotides, the CDR3 is TGTGCCAGTAGTAGGGGACAGCCACTAAACCCTTATAATTCACCCCTCCACTTT. Protein: CASSRGQPLNPYNSPLHF. The chain combines TRBV19 with TRBJ1-6; 7 bases match TRBD1. Germline CDR1 LNHDA, CDR2 SQIVND (reference sequence). With 4 bases clipped from V and 4 bases from J, the junction kept 13 bases outside the gene matches. The CDR3 extends over 18 amino acids.

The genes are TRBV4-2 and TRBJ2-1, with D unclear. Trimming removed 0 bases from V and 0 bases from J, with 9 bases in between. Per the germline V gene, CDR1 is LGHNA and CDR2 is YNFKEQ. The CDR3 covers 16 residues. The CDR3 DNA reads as TGTGCCAGCAGCCAAGAGCGGCTGAGCTCCTACAATGAGCAGTTCTTC. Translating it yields CASSQERLSSYNEQFF.

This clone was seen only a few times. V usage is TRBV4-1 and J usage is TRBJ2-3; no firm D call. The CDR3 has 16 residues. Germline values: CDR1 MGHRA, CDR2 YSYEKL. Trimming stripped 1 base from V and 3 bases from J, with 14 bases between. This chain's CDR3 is CASSQVNLVETDTQYF. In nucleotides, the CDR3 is TGCGCCAGCAGCCAAGTTAACTTAGTCGAAACAGATACGCAGTATTTT.

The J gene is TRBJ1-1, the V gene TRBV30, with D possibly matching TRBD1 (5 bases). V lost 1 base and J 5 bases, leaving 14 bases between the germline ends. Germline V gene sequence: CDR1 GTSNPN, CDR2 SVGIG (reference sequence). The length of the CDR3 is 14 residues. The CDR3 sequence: CAWSGSVWGTEAFF. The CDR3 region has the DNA TGTGCCTGGAGTGGGTCGGTGTGGGGGACTGAAGCTTTCTTT.